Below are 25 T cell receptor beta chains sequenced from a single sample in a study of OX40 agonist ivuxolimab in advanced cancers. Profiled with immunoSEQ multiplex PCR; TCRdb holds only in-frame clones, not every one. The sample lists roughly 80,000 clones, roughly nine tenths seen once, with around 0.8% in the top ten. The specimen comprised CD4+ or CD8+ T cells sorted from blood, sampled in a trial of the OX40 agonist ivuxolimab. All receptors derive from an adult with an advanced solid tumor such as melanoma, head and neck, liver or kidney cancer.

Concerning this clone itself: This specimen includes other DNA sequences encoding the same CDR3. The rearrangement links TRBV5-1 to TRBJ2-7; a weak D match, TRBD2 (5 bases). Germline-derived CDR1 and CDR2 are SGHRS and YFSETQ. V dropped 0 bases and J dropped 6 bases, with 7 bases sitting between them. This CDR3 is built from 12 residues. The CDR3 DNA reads TGCGCCAGCAGCTTGGAAGGAGGCGAGCAGTACTTC. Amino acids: CASSLEGGEQYF.

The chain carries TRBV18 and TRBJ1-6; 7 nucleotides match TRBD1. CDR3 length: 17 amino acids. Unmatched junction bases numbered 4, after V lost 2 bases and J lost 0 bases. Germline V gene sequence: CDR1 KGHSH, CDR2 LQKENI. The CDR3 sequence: CASSPVGQVSYNSPLHF. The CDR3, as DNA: TGTGCCAGCTCACCAGTCGGACAGGTCTCCTATAATTCACCCCTCCACTTT.

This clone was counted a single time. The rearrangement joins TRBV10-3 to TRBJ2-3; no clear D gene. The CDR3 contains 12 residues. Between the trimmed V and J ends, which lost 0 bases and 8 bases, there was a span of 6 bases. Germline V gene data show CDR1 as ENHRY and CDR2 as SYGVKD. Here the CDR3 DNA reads TGTGCCATCAGTGAGTCGTCGGGTACGCAGTATTTT. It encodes CAISESSGTQYF.

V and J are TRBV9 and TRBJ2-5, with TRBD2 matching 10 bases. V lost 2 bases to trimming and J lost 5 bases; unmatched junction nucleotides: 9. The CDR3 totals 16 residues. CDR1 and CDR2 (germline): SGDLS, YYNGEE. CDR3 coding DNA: TGTGCCAGCAGCGTGGACAGCGGGGGGGCTCGGGAGACCCAGTACTTC. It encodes CASSVDSGGARETQYF. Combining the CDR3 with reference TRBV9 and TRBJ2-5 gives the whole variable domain DSGVTQTPKHLITATGQRVTLRCSPRSGDLSVYWYQQSLDQGLQFLIQYYNGEERAKGNILERFSAQQFPDLHSELNLSSLELGDSALYFCASSVDSGGARETQYFGPGTRLLVL.

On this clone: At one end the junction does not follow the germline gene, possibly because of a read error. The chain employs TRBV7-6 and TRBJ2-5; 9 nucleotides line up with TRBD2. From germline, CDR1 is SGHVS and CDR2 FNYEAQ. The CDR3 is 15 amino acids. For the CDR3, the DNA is TGTGCCAGCAGCATAGCGGGAGCCCTCCAAGAGACCCAGTACTTC. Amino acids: CASSIAGALQETQYF.

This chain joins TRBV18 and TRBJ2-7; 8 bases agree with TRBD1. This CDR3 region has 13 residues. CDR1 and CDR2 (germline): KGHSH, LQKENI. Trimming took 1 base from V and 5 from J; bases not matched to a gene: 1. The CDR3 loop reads CASSPLDRDEQYF. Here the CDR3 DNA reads TGTGCCAGCTCACCACTGGACAGGGACGAGCAGTACTTC.

CDR3 coding DNA: TGTGCCAGCACAAGCGAAGAGACCCAGTACTTC. Translating it yields CASTSEETQYF. The chain recombines TRBV7-2 with TRBJ2-5; the D is unclear. Germline V lookup: CDR1 SGHTA, CDR2 FQGNSA. The CDR3 sequence is 11 residues long. The V end lost 7 bases, the J end lost 3 bases, and 6 bases lay between the germline ends. Drawing the rest from reference TRBV7-2 and TRBJ2-5, the complete variable domain is GAGVSQSPSNKVTEKGKDVELRCDPISGHTALYWYRQSLGQGLEFLIYFQGNSAPDKSGLPSDRFSAERTGGSVSTLTIQRTQQEDSAVYLCASTSEETQYFGPGTRLLVL.

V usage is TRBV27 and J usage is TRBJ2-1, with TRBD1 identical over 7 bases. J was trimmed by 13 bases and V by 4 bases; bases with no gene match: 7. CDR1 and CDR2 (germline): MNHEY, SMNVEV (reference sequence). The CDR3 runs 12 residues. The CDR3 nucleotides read TGTGCCAGCAGTTCACCGCCAGGGGGACAGTTCTTC. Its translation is CASSSPPGGQFF.

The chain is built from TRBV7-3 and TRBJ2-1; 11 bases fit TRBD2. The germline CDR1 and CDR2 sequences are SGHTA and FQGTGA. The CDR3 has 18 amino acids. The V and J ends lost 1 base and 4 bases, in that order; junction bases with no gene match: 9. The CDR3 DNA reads TGTGCCAGCAGCTTAAGCTATCTAGCGGGAGGACAATACAATGAGCAGTTCTTC. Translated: CASSLSYLAGGQYNEQFF.

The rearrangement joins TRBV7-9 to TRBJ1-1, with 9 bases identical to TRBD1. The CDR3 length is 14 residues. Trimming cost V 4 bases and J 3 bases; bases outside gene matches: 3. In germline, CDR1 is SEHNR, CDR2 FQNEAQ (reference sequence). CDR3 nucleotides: TGTGCCAGCAGCTCCACAGGGGGCTACACTGAAGCTTTCTTT. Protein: CASSSTGGYTEAFF.

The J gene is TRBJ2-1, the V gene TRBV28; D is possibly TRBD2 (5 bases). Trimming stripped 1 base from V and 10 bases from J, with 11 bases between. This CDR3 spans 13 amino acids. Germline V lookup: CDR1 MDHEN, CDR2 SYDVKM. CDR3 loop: CASSLSATNEQFF. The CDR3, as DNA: TGTGCCAGCAGTTTATCTGCGACTAACGAGCAGTTCTTC.

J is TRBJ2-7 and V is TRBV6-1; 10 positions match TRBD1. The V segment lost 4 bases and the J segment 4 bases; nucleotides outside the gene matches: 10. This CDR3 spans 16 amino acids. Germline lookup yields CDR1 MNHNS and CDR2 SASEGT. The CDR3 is CASSVSDRGHYYEQYF. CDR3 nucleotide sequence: TGTGCCAGCAGTGTTAGTGACAGGGGGCATTATTACGAGCAGTACTTC.

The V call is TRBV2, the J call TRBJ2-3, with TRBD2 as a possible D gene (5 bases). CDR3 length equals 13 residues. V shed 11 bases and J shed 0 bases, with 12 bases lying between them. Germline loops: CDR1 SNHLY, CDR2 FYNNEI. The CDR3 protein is CAGRSGSTDTQYF. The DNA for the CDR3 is TGTGCCGGGCGAAGCGGTAGCACAGATACGCAGTATTTT.

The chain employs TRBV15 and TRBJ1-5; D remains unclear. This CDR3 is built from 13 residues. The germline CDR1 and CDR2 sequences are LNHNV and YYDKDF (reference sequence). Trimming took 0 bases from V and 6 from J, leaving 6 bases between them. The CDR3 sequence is CATSRDGLQPQHF. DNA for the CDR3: TGTGCCACCAGCAGAGATGGTCTTCAGCCCCAGCATTTT.

CDR3 region: CASSQERSVGGTYEQYF. The CDR3 DNA reads as TGCGCCAGCAGCCAAGAGAGGTCAGTAGGGGGAACCTACGAGCAGTACTTC. This chain uses TRBV4-1 with TRBJ2-7; perhaps TRBD1 as D (6 bases). The germline V gene has CDR1 MGHRA and CDR2 YSYEKL. The germline V and J ends were trimmed by 0 bases and 2 bases, with 17 bases remaining between them. The CDR3 covers 17 residues.

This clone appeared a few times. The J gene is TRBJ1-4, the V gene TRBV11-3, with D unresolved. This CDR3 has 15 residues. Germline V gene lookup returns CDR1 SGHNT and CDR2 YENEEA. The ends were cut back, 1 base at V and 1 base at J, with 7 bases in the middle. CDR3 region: CASSLAYGTNEKLFF. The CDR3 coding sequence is TGTGCCAGCAGCTTAGCCTACGGAACTAATGAAAAACTGTTTTTT.

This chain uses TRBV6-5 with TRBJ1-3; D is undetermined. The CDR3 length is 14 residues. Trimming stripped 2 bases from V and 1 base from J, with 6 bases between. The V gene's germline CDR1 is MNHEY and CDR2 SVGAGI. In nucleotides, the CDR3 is TGTGCCAGCAGTTACAGCGTTTCTGGAAACACCATATATTTT. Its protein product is CASSYSVSGNTIYF.

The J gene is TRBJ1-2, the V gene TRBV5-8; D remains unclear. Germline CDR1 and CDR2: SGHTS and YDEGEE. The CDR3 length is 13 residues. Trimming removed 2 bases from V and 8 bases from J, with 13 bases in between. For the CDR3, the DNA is TGTGCCAGCAGCTTCCGGGATCCCTTAGGCTACACCTTC. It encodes CASSFRDPLGYTF.

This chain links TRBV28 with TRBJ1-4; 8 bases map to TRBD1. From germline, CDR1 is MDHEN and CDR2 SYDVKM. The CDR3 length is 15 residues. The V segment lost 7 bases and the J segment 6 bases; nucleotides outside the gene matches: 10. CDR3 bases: TGTGCCAGCACTGAACAGGGGGGAGTGGATGAAAAACTGTTTTTT. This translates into CASTEQGGVDEKLFF.

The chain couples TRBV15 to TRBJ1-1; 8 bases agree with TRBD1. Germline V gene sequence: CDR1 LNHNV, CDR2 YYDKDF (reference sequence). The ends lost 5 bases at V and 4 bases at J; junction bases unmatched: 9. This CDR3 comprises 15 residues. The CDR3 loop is CATSRHATGGTEAFF. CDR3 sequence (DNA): TGTGCCACCAGCCGACACGCTACAGGGGGCACTGAAGCTTTCTTT.

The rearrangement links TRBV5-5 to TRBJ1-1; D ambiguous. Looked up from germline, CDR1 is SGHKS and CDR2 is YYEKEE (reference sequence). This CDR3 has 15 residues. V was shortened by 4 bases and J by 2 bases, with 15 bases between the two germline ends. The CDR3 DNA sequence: TGTGCCAGCAGCCGGAGTCCGGGGTATAACACTGAAGCTTTCTTT. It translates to CASSRSPGYNTEAFF.

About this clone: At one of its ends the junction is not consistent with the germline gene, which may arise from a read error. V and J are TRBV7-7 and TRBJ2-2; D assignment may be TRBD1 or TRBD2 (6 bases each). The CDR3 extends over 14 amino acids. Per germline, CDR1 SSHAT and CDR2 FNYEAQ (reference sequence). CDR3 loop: CASSSARGAGELFF. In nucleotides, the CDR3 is TGTGCTAGCAGCTCGGCAAGGGGGGCCGGGGAGCTGTTTTTT.

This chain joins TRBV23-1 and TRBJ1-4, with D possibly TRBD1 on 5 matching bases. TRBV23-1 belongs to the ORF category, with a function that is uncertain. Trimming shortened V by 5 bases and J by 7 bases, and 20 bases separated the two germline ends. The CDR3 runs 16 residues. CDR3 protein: CASSGSCEGYGEKLFF. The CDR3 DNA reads TGCGCCAGCAGTGGTTCCTGCGAGGGGTATGGTGAAAAACTGTTTTTT.

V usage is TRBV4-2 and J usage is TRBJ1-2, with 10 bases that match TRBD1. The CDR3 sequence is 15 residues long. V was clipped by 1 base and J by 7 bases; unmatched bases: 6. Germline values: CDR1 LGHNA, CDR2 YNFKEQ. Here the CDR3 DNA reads TGTGCCAGCAGCCAAGTCCGGGACAGGGGAGCTGGCTACACCTTC. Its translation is CASSQVRDRGAGYTF.

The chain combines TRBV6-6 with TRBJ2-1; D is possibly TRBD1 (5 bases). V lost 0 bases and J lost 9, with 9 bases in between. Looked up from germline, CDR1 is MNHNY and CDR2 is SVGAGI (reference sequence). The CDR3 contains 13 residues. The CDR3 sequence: CASSYSVRGEQFF. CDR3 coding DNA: TGTGCCAGCAGTTACTCAGTAAGGGGTGAGCAGTTCTTC.